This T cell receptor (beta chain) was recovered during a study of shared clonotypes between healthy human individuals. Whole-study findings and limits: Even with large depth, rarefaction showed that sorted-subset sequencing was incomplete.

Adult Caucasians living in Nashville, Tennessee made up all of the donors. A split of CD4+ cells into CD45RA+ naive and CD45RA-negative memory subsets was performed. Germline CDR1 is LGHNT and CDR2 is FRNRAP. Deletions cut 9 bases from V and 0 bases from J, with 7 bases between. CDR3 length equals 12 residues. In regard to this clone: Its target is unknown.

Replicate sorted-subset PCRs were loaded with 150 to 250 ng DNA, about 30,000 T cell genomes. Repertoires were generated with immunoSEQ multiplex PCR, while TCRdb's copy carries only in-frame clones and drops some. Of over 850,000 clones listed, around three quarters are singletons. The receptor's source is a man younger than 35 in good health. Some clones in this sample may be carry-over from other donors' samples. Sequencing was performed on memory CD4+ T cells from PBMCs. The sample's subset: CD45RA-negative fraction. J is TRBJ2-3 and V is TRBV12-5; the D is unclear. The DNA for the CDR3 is TGTGCTAGGCAGACCAGCACAGATACGCAGTATTTT. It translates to CARQTSTDTQYF.